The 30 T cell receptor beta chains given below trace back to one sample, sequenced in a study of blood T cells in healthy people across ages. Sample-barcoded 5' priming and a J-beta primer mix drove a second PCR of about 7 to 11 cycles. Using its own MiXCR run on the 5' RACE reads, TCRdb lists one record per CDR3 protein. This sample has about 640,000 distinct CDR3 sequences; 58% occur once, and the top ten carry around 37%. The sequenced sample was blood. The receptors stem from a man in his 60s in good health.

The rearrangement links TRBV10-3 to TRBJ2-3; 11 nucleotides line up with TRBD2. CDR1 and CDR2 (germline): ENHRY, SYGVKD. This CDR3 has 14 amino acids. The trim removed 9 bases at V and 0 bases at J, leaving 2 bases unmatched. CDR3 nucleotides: TGTGCCATTAGACTAGCGGGGAGCACAGATACGCAGTATTTT. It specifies CAIRLAGSTDTQYF.

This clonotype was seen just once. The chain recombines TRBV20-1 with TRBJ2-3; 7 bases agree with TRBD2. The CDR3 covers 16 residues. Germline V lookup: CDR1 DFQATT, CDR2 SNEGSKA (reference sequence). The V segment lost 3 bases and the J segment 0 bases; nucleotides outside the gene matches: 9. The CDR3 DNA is TGCAGTGCTAGTGGTTTAGCGGGTCCTAGCACAGATACGCAGTATTTT. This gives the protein CSASGLAGPSTDTQYF.

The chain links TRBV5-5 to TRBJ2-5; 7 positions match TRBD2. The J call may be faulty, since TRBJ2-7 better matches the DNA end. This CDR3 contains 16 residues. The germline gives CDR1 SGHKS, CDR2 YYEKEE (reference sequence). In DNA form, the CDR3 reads TGTGCCAGCAGCTCGAAACTTTCTGCGGGGACTAACGAGCAGTACTTC. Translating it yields CASSSKLSAGTNEQYF.

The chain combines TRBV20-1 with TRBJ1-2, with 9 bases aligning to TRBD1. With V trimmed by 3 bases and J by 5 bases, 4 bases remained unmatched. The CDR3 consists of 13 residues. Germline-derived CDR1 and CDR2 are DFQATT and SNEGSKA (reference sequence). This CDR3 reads CSASGDREYGYTF. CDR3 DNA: TGCAGTGCTAGTGGGGACAGGGAATATGGCTACACCTTC.

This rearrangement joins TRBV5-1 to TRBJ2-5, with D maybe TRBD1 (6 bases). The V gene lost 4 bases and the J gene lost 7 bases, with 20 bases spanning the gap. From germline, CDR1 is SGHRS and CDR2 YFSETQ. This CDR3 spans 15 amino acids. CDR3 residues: CASSLRQDRGGTQYF. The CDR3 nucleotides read TGCGCCAGCAGCCTCAGACAGGACCGTGGAGGGACCCAGTACTTC.

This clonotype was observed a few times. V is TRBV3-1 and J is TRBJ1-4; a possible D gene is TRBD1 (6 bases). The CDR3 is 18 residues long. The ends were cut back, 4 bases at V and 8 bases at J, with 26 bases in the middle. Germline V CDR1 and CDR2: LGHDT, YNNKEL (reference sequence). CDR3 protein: CASSRSGRTGGGGEKLFF. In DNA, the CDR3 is TGTGCCAGCAGCCGGAGTGGACGGACCGGGGGCGGAGGAGAAAAACTGTTTTTT.

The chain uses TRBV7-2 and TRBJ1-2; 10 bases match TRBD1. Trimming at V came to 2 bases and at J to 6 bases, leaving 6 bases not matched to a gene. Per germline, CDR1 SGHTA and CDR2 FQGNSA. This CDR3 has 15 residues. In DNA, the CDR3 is TGTGCCAGCAGCTTATTGCGACAGGGGGCAGATGGCTACACCTTC. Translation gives CASSLLRQGADGYTF.

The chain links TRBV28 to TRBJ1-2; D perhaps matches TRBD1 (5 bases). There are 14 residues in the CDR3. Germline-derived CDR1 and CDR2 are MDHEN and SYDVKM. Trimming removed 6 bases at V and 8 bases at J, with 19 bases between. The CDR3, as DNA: TGTGCCAGCAGCTCGACACGGACCGGGGCGGGCTACACCTTC. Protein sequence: CASSSTRTGAGYTF.

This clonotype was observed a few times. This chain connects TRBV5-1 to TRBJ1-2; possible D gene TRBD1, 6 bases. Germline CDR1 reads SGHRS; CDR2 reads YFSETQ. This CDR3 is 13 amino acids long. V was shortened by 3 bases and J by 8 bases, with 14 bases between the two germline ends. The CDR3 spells CASSSRQERGYTF. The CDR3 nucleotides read TGCGCCAGCAGCTCGAGACAGGAACGGGGCTACACCTTC.

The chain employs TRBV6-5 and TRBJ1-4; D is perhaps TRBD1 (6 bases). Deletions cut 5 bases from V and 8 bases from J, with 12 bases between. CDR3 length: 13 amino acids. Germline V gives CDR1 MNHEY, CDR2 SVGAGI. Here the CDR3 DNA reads TGTGCCAGCAGTGGGGGGACATCAGAAAAACTGTTTTTT. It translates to CASSGGTSEKLFF.

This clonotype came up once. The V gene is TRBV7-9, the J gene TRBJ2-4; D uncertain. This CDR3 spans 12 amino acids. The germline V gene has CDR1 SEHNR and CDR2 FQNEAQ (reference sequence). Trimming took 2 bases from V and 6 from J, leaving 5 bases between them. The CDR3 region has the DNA TGTGCCAGCAGCTTACACCGAAACATTCAGTACTTC. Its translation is CASSLHRNIQYF.

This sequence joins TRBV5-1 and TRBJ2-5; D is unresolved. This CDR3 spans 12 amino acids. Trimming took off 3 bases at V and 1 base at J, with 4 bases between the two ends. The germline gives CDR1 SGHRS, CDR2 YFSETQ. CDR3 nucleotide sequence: TGCGCCAGCAGCTGGCGCCAAGAGACCCAGTACTTC. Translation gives CASSWRQETQYF.

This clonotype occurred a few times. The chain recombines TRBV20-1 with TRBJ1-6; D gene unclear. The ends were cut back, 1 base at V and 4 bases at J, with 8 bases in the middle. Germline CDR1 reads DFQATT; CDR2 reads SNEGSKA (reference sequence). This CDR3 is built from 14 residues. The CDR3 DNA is TGCAGTGCTAGAGCCAGTGGGTATAATTCACCCCTCCACTTT. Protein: CSARASGYNSPLHF.

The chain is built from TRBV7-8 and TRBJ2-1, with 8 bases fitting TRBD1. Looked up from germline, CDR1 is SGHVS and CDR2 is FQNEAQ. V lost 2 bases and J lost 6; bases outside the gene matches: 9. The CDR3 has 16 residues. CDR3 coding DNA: TGTGCCAGCAGCTTACGACAGGGGTCCTTCTCCAATGAGCAGTTCTTC. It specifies CASSLRQGSFSNEQFF.

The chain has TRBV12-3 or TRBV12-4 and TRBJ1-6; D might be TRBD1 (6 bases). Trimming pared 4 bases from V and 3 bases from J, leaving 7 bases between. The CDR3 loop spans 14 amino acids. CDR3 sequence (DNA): TGTGCCAGCAGTTCAGGGGACTATAATTCACCCCTCCACTTT. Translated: CASSSGDYNSPLHF.

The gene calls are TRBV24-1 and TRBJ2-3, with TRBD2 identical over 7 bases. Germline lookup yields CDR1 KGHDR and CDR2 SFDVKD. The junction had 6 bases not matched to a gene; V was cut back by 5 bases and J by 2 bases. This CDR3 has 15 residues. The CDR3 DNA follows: TGTGCCACCAGTGCAAGCGGGGACTCCACAGATACGCAGTATTTT. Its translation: CATSASGDSTDTQYF.

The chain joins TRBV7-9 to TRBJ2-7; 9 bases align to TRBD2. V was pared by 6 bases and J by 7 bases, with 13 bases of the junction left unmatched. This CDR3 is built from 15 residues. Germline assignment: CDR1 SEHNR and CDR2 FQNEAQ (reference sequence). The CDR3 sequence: CASSSPGTSNSEQYF. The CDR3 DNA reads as TGTGCCAGCAGTTCCCCCGGGACTAGCAACAGTGAGCAGTACTTC.

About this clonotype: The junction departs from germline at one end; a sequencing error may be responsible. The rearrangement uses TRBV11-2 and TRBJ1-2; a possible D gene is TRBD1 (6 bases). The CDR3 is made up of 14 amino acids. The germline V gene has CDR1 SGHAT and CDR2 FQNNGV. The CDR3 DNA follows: TGTGCCAGCAGCTTAGGGGACACGATCTATGACTACACCTTC. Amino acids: CASSLGDTIYDYTF.

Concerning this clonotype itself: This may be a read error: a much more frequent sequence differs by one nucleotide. Here the CDR3 reads CASSDTRGTEQFF. The CDR3 coding sequence is TGCGCCAGCAGTGATACTAGGGGCACTGAGCAGTTCTTC. V gene TRBV10-2 combines with J gene TRBJ2-1; D tentatively reads TRBD1 or TRBD2 (5 bases each). V dropped 3 bases and J dropped 9 bases, with 12 bases sitting between them. Germline V lookup: CDR1 WSHSY, CDR2 SAAADI. CDR3 length equals 13 residues.

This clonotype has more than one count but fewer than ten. Written as DNA, the CDR3 is TGTGCCAGCTCACCAGTAACGGCAGCCGAAAAACTGTTTTTT. It translates to CASSPVTAAEKLFF. V usage is TRBV18 and J usage is TRBJ1-4; D uncertain. V lost 2 bases and J 8 bases, leaving 12 bases between the germline ends. The CDR3 sequence is 14 residues long. The germline V gene encodes CDR1 KGHSH and CDR2 LQKENI.

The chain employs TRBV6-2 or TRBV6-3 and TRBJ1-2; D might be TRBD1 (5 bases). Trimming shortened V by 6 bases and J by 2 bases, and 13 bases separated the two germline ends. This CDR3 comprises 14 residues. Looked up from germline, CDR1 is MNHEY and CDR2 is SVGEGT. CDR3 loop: CASRFGGANYGYTF. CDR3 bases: TGTGCCAGCAGGTTTGGTGGGGCGAACTATGGCTACACCTTC.

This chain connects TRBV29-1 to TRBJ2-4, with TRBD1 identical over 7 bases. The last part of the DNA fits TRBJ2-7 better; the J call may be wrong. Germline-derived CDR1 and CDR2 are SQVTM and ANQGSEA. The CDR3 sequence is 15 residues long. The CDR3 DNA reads TGCAGCGTCCGGGGTCCGGGGACAGACTCCTACGAGCAGTACTTC. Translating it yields CSVRGPGTDSYEQYF.

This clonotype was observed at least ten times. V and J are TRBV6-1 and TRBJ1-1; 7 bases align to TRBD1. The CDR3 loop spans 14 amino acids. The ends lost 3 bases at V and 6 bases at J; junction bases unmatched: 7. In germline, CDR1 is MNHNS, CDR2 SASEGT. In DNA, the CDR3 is TGTGCCAGCAGTGATCGGTGGGACAGACCTGAAGCTTTCTTT. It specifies CASSDRWDRPEAFF.

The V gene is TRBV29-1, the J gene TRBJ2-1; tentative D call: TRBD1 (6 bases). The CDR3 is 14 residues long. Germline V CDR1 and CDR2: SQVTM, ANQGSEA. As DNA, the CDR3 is TGCGGTACCCGGGACATGGGGTGGAACAATGAGCAGTTCTTC. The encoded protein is CGTRDMGWNNEQFF.

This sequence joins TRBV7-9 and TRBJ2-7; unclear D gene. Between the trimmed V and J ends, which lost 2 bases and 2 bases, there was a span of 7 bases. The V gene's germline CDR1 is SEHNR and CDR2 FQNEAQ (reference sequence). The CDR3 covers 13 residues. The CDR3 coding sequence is TGTGCCAGCAGCTTACGGACGGCCTACGAGCAGTACTTC. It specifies CASSLRTAYEQYF. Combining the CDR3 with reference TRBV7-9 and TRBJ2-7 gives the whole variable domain DTGVSQNPRHKITKRGQNVTFRCDPISEHNRLYWYRQTLGQGPEFLTYFQNEAQLEKSRLLSDRFSAERPKGSFSTLEIQRTEQGDSAMYLCASSLRTAYEQYFGPGTRLTVT.

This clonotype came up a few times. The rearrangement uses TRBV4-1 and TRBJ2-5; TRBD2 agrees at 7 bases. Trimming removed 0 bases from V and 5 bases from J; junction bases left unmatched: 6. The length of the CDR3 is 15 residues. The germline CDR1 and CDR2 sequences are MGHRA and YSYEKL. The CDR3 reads CASSQDEGSGETQYF. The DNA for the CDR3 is TGCGCCAGCAGCCAAGATGAAGGTAGCGGGGAGACCCAGTACTTC.

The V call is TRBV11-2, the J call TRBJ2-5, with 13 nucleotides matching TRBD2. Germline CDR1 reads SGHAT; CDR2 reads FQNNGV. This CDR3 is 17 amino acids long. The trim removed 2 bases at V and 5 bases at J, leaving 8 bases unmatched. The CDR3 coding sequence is TGTGCCAGCAGCTTATCCACTAGCGGGGGGGCTGTGGAGACCCAGTACTTC. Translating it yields CASSLSTSGGAVETQYF. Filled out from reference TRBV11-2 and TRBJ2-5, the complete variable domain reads EAGVAQSPRYKIIEKRQSVAFWCNPISGHATLYWYQQILGQGPKLLIQFQNNGVVDDSQLPKDRFSAERLKGVDSTLKIQPAKLEDSAVYLCASSLSTSGGAVETQYFGPGTRLLVL.

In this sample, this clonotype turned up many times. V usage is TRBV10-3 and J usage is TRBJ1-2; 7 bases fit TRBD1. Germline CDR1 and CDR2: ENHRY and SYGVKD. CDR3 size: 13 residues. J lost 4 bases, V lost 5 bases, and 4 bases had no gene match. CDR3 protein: CAISPDRVYGYTF. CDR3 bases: TGTGCCATCAGTCCAGACAGGGTCTATGGCTACACCTTC.

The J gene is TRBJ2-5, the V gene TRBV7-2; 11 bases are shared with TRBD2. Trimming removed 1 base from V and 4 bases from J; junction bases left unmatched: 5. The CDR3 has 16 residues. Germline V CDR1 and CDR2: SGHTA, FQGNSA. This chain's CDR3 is CASSLEPSGGSETQYF. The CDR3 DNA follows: TGTGCCAGCAGCTTAGAGCCTAGCGGGGGGTCAGAGACCCAGTACTTC.

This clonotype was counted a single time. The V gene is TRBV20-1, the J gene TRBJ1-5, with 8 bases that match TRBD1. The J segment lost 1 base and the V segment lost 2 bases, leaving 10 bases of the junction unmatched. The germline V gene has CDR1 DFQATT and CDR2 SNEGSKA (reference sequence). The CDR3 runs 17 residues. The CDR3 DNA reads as TGCAGTGCTAGAAGGGAAGCCACAGGGGGAAGCAATCAGCCCCAGCATTTT. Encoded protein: CSARREATGGSNQPQHF.